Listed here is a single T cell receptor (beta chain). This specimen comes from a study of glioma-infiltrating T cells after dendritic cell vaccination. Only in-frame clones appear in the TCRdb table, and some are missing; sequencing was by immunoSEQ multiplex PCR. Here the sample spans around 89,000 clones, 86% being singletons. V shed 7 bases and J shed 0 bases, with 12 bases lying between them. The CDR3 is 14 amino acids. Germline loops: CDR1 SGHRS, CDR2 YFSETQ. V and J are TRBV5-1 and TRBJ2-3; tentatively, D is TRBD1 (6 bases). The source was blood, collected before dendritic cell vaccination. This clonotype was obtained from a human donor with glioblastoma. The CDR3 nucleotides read TGCGCCAGCCGGGACACCGCTAGCACAGATACGCAGTATTTT. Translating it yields CASRDTASTDTQYF.